This T cell receptor beta chain was recovered during a study of a mutant IDH1 vaccine in newly diagnosed glioma. Background on the study: Treated patients were around 60% male, about 38% female, mean age around 40 years. Earlier treatment was radiotherapy, temozolomide, or both, with most getting both.

Noted time point: baseline, week 1 (first vaccination visit). As for treatment: pre-vaccination baseline after standard-of-care therapy. This CDR3 contains 15 residues. The V end lost 1 base, the J end lost 2 bases, and 9 bases lay between the germline ends. CDR1 and CDR2 from the germline V gene are MNHEY and SMNVEV (reference sequence). With respect to this clone: Antigen unknown.

TCRdb's copy holds only in-frame clones and misses some; the assay was immunoSEQ multiplex PCR. The repertoire holds approximately 70,000 clones, around 74% seen once, with approximately 8.2% in the top ten. Study results and limitations: Researchers report vaccine-induced immune responses in just under 95% of patients. Whatever changes occurred in top peripheral T cell clonotypes seemed unrelated to pseudoprogression.

This clonotype was obtained from a man aged 50 to 59 with glioma. This specimen consisted of PBMCs, obtained from a glioma patient treated with radiotherapy, temozolomide or both. The rearrangement uses TRBV27 and TRBJ1-5; D unclear. The CDR3 spells CASSLLYGGNQPQHF. Written as DNA, the CDR3 is TGTGCCAGCAGTTTATTGTACGGGGGCAATCAGCCCCAGCATTTT.